This T cell receptor beta chain is from a study of T cell responses to AZD1222 COVID-19 vaccine. To note about this clone: Antigen unknown.

Profiling relied on immunoSEQ multiplex PCR, and the TCRdb table lists in-frame clones only, not all of them. The table lists about 120,000 clones, roughly nine tenths of them singletons. General study findings and limits: Reports indicate that nearly half of spike-specific TCRs are directed at unmutated variant regions. Just five to seven AZD1222 recipients tested seropositive at baseline.

V lost 0 bases and J lost 6; bases outside the gene matches: 3. The germline CDR1 and CDR2 sequences are SGHNT and YYREEE (reference sequence). The CDR3 spans 15 residues. This sequence originates from an adult who received the AZD1222 COVID-19 vaccine. V and J are TRBV5-4 and TRBJ2-1; TRBD2 matches 10 bases. Here the sequenced sample was peripheral blood, taken 28 days after the second AZD1222 dose. CDR3 nucleotides: TGTGCCAGCAGCTTGGGCGCTAGCGGGGGCAATGAGCAGTTCTTC. Translation gives CASSLGASGGNEQFF.